What follows are 16 T cell receptor beta chains derived from one specimen sequenced in a study of blood T cell repertoires in COVID-19. Using immunoSEQ multiplex PCR, the repertoire was profiled, and TCRdb retains in-frame clones only, with some absent. The sample has 200,000 to 300,000 clones, 80% to 90% seen once. Input material: peripheral blood. The receptors shown here come from a man aged 50 to 60 with acute or convalescent COVID-19.

This chain joins TRBV11-2 and TRBJ1-2, with 7 positions matching TRBD1. Trimming at V came to 3 bases and at J to 1 base, leaving 11 bases not matched to a gene. There are 17 residues in the CDR3. CDR1 and CDR2 from the germline V gene are SGHAT and FQNNGV. CDR3 sequence: CASSFPYPRDSNYGYTF. The CDR3 nucleotides are TGTGCCAGCAGCTTCCCCTACCCCAGGGACAGTAACTATGGCTACACCTTC.

This clone was seen more than once but under ten times. The CDR3 here is CASSLETSGSYEQYF. The DNA for the CDR3 is TGCGCCAGCAGCTTGGAGACTAGCGGCTCCTACGAGCAGTACTTC. This rearrangement joins TRBV5-1 to TRBJ2-7; 9 bases are a match to TRBD2. Per germline, CDR1 SGHRS and CDR2 YFSETQ. V shed 0 bases, J shed 0 bases, and the junction held 1 base outside the gene matches. This CDR3 has 15 residues.

The CDR3 here is CASSQLASGAGEQYF. DNA for the CDR3: TGCGCCAGCAGCCAACTGGCTAGCGGGGCCGGCGAGCAGTACTTC. V is TRBV4-1 and J is TRBJ2-7, with 9 bases fitting TRBD2. Germline V lookup: CDR1 MGHRA, CDR2 YSYEKL. The trim removed 2 bases at V and 6 bases at J, leaving 8 bases unmatched. CDR3 length equals 15 residues.

In this sample, this clone turned up once. This chain connects TRBV7-3 to TRBJ2-5; TRBD1 agrees at 9 bases. This CDR3 region has 14 residues. V dropped 5 bases and J dropped 5; count of bases not matched to a gene: 6. Germline lookup yields CDR1 SGHTA and CDR2 FQGTGA. This chain's CDR3 is CASSKQGAFETQYF. The CDR3 DNA is TGTGCCAGCAGCAAACAGGGGGCGTTTGAGACCCAGTACTTC. The complete variable domain, with remaining parts taken from reference TRBV7-3 and TRBJ2-5, reads GAGVSQTPSNKVTEKGKYVELRCDPISGHTALYWYRQSLGQGPEFLIYFQGTGAADDSGLPNDRFFAVRPEGSVSTLKIQRTERGDSAVYLCASSKQGAFETQYFGPGTRLLVL.

Here the CDR3 DNA reads TGTGCCAGCAGCCAACAAACCACAGGGTATGGCTACACCTTC. Its protein product is CASSQQTTGYGYTF. The gene calls are TRBV5-5 and TRBJ1-2, with TRBD1 as a possible D gene (6 bases). This CDR3 is 14 amino acids long. With 4 bases removed from V and 5 bases from J, the gap between germline ends came to 15 bases. Germline V CDR1 and CDR2: SGHKS, YYEKEE (reference sequence).

The chain couples TRBV4-1 to TRBJ1-2; a weak D match, TRBD1 (5 bases). Per germline, CDR1 MGHRA and CDR2 YSYEKL. This CDR3 has 11 residues. Trimming left V 5 bases short and J 7 bases short, with 8 bases between. CDR3 in amino acids: CASSGGVGYTF. The CDR3 coding sequence is TGCGCCAGCAGCGGAGGGGTTGGCTACACCTTC.

V gene TRBV7-9 combines with J gene TRBJ1-2; weak D call: TRBD1 (5 bases). V was pared by 5 bases and J by 5 bases, with 12 bases between. Looked up from germline, CDR1 is SEHNR and CDR2 is FQNEAQ (reference sequence). The CDR3 length is 13 residues. CDR3 bases: TGTGCCAGCAGCATAGGACAATTTTATGGCTACACCTTC. It yields the protein CASSIGQFYGYTF.

In its sample, this clone was seen many times. This chain joins TRBV28 and TRBJ1-6; D is perhaps TRBD1 (6 bases). V shed 10 bases and J shed 0 bases, with 13 bases lying between them. Germline CDR1 reads MDHEN; CDR2 reads SYDVKM. CDR3 length: 15 residues. The chain's CDR3 is CATGQYLSYNSPLHF. DNA of the CDR3: TGTGCCACCGGACAGTACCTCTCCTATAATTCACCCCTCCACTTT.

The CDR3 DNA sequence: TGTGCCAGCAGCCCCAGCCGAAACAGGGAAGGATATGGCTACACCTTC. Amino acid sequence: CASSPSRNREGYGYTF. This sequence joins TRBV3-1 (or the pseudogene TRBV3-2) and TRBJ1-2, with a weak D call TRBD1 (6 bases). The V gene lost 4 bases and the J gene lost 5 bases, with 20 bases spanning the gap. The germline gives CDR1 LGHDT, CDR2 YNNKEL (reference sequence). This CDR3 comprises 16 residues.

The genes are TRBV11-1 and TRBJ1-2; D remains unclear. Germline CDR1 and CDR2: SGHAT and FQDESV (reference sequence). The V and J ends lost 5 bases and 1 base respectively, with 11 bases between them. The length of the CDR3 is 14 residues. This CDR3 reads CASSLFRDNYGYTF. CDR3 coding DNA: TGTGCCAGCAGCCTTTTCCGGGATAACTATGGCTACACCTTC.

This clone was observed once. V usage is TRBV2 and J usage is TRBJ2-7; 8 nucleotides line up with TRBD1. Germline CDR1 reads SNHLY; CDR2 reads FYNNEI. The CDR3 is 12 residues long. J gave up 3 bases and V 11 bases, and 6 bases lay outside the gene matches. In nucleotides, the CDR3 is TGTGCCCAAGGGGGACAGGTCTACGAGCAGTACTTC. It is translated as CAQGGQVYEQYF. Complete variable domain (other parts from reference TRBV2 and TRBJ2-7): EPEVTQTPSHQVTQMGQEVILRCVPISNHLYFYWYRQILGQKVEFLVSFYNNEISEKSEIFDDQFSVERPDGSNFTLKIRSTKLEDSAMYFCAQGGQVYEQYFGPGTRLTVT.

The chain recombines TRBV25-1 with TRBJ2-1; D is possibly TRBD1 (6 bases). V lost 4 bases to trimming and J lost 2 bases, with 12 bases between them. The germline gives CDR1 MGHDK, CDR2 SYGVNS. The CDR3 loop spans 15 amino acids. The CDR3 region is CASSALQGAYNEQFF. The CDR3 coding sequence is TGTGCCAGCAGTGCACTACAGGGAGCCTACAATGAGCAGTTCTTC.

The V and J genes are TRBV5-1 and TRBJ1-1, with 8 bases identical to TRBD1. Germline CDR1 is SGHRS and CDR2 is YFSETQ. The V and J ends lost 2 bases and 1 base, in that order; junction bases with no gene match: 1. The CDR3 is made up of 14 amino acids. CDR3 residues: CASSFGQGNTEAFF. CDR3 nucleotides: TGCGCCAGCAGCTTTGGACAGGGGAACACTGAAGCTTTCTTT.

V usage is TRBV9 and J usage is TRBJ2-3, with 8 bases aligning to TRBD2. The V and J ends lost 0 bases and 5 bases, in that order; junction bases with no gene match: 5. This CDR3 contains 15 residues. Germline assignment: CDR1 SGDLS and CDR2 YYNGEE. This CDR3 reads CASSVEAGVRDTQYF. CDR3 nucleotide sequence: TGTGCCAGCAGCGTAGAAGCGGGAGTAAGAGATACGCAGTATTTT.

The V gene is TRBV13, the J gene TRBJ1-4; TRBD1 aligns across 9 bases. The CDR3 totals 18 residues. Germline CDR1 reads PRHDT; CDR2 reads FYEKMQ (reference sequence). The V gene end was trimmed by 4 bases and the J gene end by 7 bases; junction bases not matched to a gene: 16. In DNA form, the CDR3 reads TGTGCCAGCAGCTCCCTGGGGACAGGGCCCCTCGTCCTTGAAAAACTGTTTTTT. Amino acids: CASSSLGTGPLVLEKLFF. The full variable domain, rest sourced from reference TRBV13 and TRBJ1-4, is AAGVIQSPRHLIKEKRETATLKCYPIPRHDTVYWYQQGPGQDPQFLISFYEKMQSDKGSIPDRFSAQQFSDYHSELNMSSLELGDSALYFCASSSLGTGPLVLEKLFFGSGTQLSVL.

The V call is TRBV4-1, the J call TRBJ1-1, with TRBD1 matching over 7 bases. V was clipped by 3 bases and J by 2 bases; unmatched bases: 6. The CDR3 spans 15 residues. Germline values: CDR1 MGHRA, CDR2 YSYEKL. CDR3 sequence: CASSHRTGKNTEAFF. The DNA of the CDR3 is TGCGCCAGCAGCCATCGGACAGGAAAAAACACTGAAGCTTTCTTT.